This entry is about one TCR beta chain. Its antigen is unknown. The entry originates in a study of CD8+ T cells in alopecia areata. CDR1 is MNHEY, CDR2 SVGAGI, per germline. Deletions cut 5 bases from V and 6 bases from J, with 11 bases between. The CDR3 sequence is 12 residues long. Extraction of RNA preceded its reverse transcription into cDNA, which served as the sequencing template. Clones were read by immunoSEQ multiplex PCR, and TCRdb kept only the in-frame ones, dropping some. Here the sample spans about 110,000 clones, about 60% being singletons. Study-wide points: Sequencing of scalp samples also captures resident alphabeta T cells of normal skin. Scalp lesions, especially in alopecia totalis/universalis, had higher clonality than normal scalp.

Alopecia areata patients provided lesional scalp punch biopsies and peripheral blood. It was from PBMCs that CD4+ and CD8+ T cells were sorted. The material sequenced was NKG2D-low CD8+ T cells sorted from blood. The clonotype was recovered from a human donor with alopecia areata. The rearrangement links TRBV6-5 to TRBJ2-7; possible D gene TRBD1, 6 bases. The CDR3 is CASSPQGIEQYF. As DNA, the CDR3 is TGTGCCAGCAGTCCTCAGGGGATCGAGCAGTACTTC.